These 22 T cell receptor beta chains were all obtained from the same sample, sequenced in a study of T cell responses to AZD1222 COVID-19 vaccine (dated by TCRdb to the early 2020s). The intended sense of this specimen's time point label: baseline before first vaccination. The library relied on the immunoSEQ multiplex PCR assay. TCRdb mirrors the immuneACCESS table, restricted to in-frame sequences. Some clones are absent from its copies; in checked studies, under half trace to an unresolved V gene, and the reason for the others is unknown. The sample table lists roughly 140,000 clones, 91% of them with a count of one. 5% of the sample is in the top ten clones. The sequenced sample was peripheral blood, obtained on day 0 of AZD1222 vaccination. These receptors were taken from an adult in good health.

The V gene is TRBV6-1, the J gene TRBJ1-6, with D hard to call. Germline V CDR1 and CDR2: MNHNS, SASEGT. This CDR3 contains 12 residues. V gave up 3 bases and J gave up 14 bases, with 11 bases separating them. CDR3 in amino acids: CASSDQYSTLHF. Written as DNA, the CDR3 is TGTGCCAGCAGTGACCAATATAGCACCCTCCACTTT.

As for this clone: Compared with germline, one end of the junction differs, possibly owing to a read error. The chain recombines TRBV5-8 with TRBJ1-5; D not certain. Looked up from germline, CDR1 is SGHTS and CDR2 is YDEGEE. The CDR3 covers 17 residues. The CDR3 nucleotides read TGTGCCAGCAGCTTGTCGTCCGCCAATCCGCTAAATCAGGCCCAGCATTTT. Its translation: CASSLSSANPLNQAQHF.

The chain joins TRBV28 to TRBJ1-2, with D perhaps TRBD1 (5 bases). The length of the CDR3 is 16 residues. Germline V gene data show CDR1 as MDHEN and CDR2 as SYDVKM. The ends were cut back, 2 bases at V and 1 base at J, with 14 bases in the middle. The CDR3 sequence is CASSLVGTAGNYGYTF. CDR3 sequence (DNA): TGTGCCAGCAGTTTAGTAGGGACCGCCGGTAACTATGGCTACACCTTC.

V gene TRBV4-3 combines with J gene TRBJ2-7; no definite D call. The V gene's germline CDR1 is LGHNA and CDR2 YSLEER. The V end lost 0 bases, the J end lost 1 base, and 10 bases lay between the germline ends. There are 15 residues in the CDR3. CDR3 sequence: CASSQDRSLSYEQYF. As DNA, the CDR3 is TGCGCCAGCAGCCAAGATCGGAGTCTATCCTACGAGCAGTACTTC.

The genes are TRBV5-5 and TRBJ1-1, with 8 bases identical to TRBD1. V dropped 0 bases and J dropped 3; count of bases not matched to a gene: 4. The germline CDR1 and CDR2 sequences are SGHKS and YYEKEE (reference sequence). The CDR3 length is 15 residues. CDR3 amino acids: CASSLGGTGYTEAFF. CDR3 in DNA: TGTGCCAGCAGCTTGGGCGGGACAGGTTACACTGAAGCTTTCTTT.

V is TRBV7-2 and J is TRBJ1-5; 7 nucleotides line up with TRBD1. V shed 5 bases and J 6 bases; nucleotides not matched to a gene: 10. Germline CDR1 is SGHTA and CDR2 is FQGNSA. This CDR3 has 15 residues. The CDR3 nucleotides read TGTGCCAGCAGCCCAGGGACAGTACTGTCTCAGCCCCAGCATTTT. It specifies CASSPGTVLSQPQHF.

As to this clone: The sample carries other DNA sequences with the same CDR3. The chain couples TRBV9 to TRBJ2-7; 7 positions agree with TRBD1. Germline V gene sequence: CDR1 SGDLS, CDR2 YYNGEE. The CDR3 has 15 residues. V dropped 0 bases and J dropped 2; count of bases not matched to a gene: 5. The CDR3 bases are TGTGCCAGCAGCGTAGGCCCGGGACAGACCTACGAGCAGTACTTC. Amino acids: CASSVGPGQTYEQYF.

The J gene is TRBJ2-1, the V gene TRBV30; D is ambiguous. The CDR3 has 17 amino acids. V lost 3 bases, J lost 7 bases, and 25 bases lay in between. The germline V gene has CDR1 GTSNPN and CDR2 SVGIG (reference sequence). This CDR3 reads CAWSPGVGMRYKNEQFF. The CDR3 DNA sequence: TGTGCCTGGAGCCCGGGCGTGGGTATGCGATACAAAAATGAGCAGTTCTTC.

The V and J genes are TRBV12-3 or TRBV12-4 and TRBJ2-7, with 8 bases lining up with TRBD1. J was trimmed by 8 bases and V by 3 bases; bases with no gene match: 6. The CDR3 runs 13 residues. This CDR3 reads CASSLMGQEKQYF. CDR3 coding DNA: TGTGCCAGCAGTTTGATGGGACAGGAGAAGCAGTACTTC.

V gene TRBV28 combines with J gene TRBJ2-5; D is undetermined. The CDR3 is 14 amino acids. V shed 5 bases and J shed 5 bases, with 15 bases lying between them. Germline CDR1 and CDR2: MDHEN and SYDVKM. The CDR3 loop reads CASSPLISRETQYF. The DNA of the CDR3 is TGTGCCAGCAGTCCCCTTATCTCGAGGGAGACCCAGTACTTC.

The genes are TRBV5-6 and TRBJ1-2; D is ambiguous. This CDR3 has 14 residues. Germline CDR1 SGHDT, CDR2 YYEEEE. Trimming pared 1 base from V and 4 bases from J, leaving 11 bases between. CDR3 nucleotides: TGTGCCAGCAGCTTGTTTCCAGTTAGCTATGGCTACACCTTC. It yields the protein CASSLFPVSYGYTF.

J is TRBJ1-2 and V is TRBV28, with D perhaps matching TRBD1 (5 bases). Per the germline V gene, CDR1 is MDHEN and CDR2 is SYDVKM. The ends were cut back, 4 bases at V and 4 bases at J, with 13 bases in the middle. The CDR3 is 14 amino acids. The CDR3 region has the DNA TGTGCCAGCAGTTCTGATGGCGGGGGCTATGGCTACACCTTC. The encoded protein is CASSSDGGGYGYTF.

The chain recombines TRBV5-1 with TRBJ2-7, with D uncertain. The CDR3 is made up of 13 amino acids. Germline V gene data show CDR1 as SGHRS and CDR2 as YFSETQ. Deletions cut 0 bases from V and 3 bases from J, with 7 bases between. The CDR3 DNA reads TGCGCCAGCAGCTTGGACCCGGTCTACGAGCAGTACTTC. Protein product: CASSLDPVYEQYF.

CDR3 bases: TGTGCCAGCAGTGCCAGGGGGTTTGATGGCTACACCTTC. This sequence encodes CASSARGFDGYTF. The chain is built from TRBV6-6 and TRBJ1-2, with 7 bases fitting TRBD1. CDR3 size: 13 residues. After removal of 5 bases from V and 6 bases from J, the junction contained 6 bases not matched to a gene. The germline V gene encodes CDR1 MNHNY and CDR2 SVGAGI (reference sequence).

This chain joins TRBV14 and TRBJ2-7; 8 nucleotides align to TRBD1. CDR1 is SGHDN, CDR2 FVKESK, per germline. The CDR3 has 14 residues. Trimming at V came to 8 bases and at J to 6 bases, leaving 12 bases not matched to a gene. CDR3 amino acids: CASANNQGAREQYF. In nucleotides, the CDR3 is TGTGCCAGCGCCAATAACCAGGGGGCCCGCGAGCAGTACTTC.

The chain has TRBV9 and TRBJ1-6; tentative D call: TRBD1 (5 bases). This CDR3 comprises 13 residues. Germline-derived CDR1 and CDR2 are SGDLS and YYNGEE. Trimming removed 0 bases at V and 13 bases at J, with 11 bases between. In DNA, the CDR3 is TGTGCCAGCAGCGTAGGTCAGCAGGGTCCCCTCCACTTT. It codes for CASSVGQQGPLHF.

The chain uses TRBV27 and TRBJ1-6; D perhaps matches TRBD1 (5 bases). The V end lost 4 bases, the J end lost 8 bases, and 12 bases lay between the germline ends. The CDR3 spans 14 residues. Germline V gene data show CDR1 as MNHEY and CDR2 as SMNVEV (reference sequence). The CDR3 loop is CASSSAGPYSPLHF. CDR3 nucleotide sequence: TGTGCCAGCAGTTCAGCAGGGCCGTATTCACCCCTCCACTTT.

V gene TRBV20-1 combines with J gene TRBJ2-3; D gene ambiguous. The germline CDR1 and CDR2 sequences are DFQATT and SNEGSKA (reference sequence). The CDR3 is made up of 11 amino acids. The CDR3 DNA follows: TGCAGGACGGTTAAGACAGATACGCAGTATTTT. Amino acids: CRTVKTDTQYF.

The chain combines TRBV6-2 or TRBV6-3 with TRBJ2-7; possibly TRBD2 for D (6 bases). V lost 6 bases to trimming and J lost 0 bases, with 15 bases between them. The CDR3 runs to 15 residues. The germline gives CDR1 MNHEY, CDR2 SVGEGT. CDR3 nucleotides: TGTGCCAGCAGCCCCTCGGGGGTCAGCTCCTACGAGCAGTACTTC. This gives the protein CASSPSGVSSYEQYF.

V and J are TRBV5-8 and TRBJ2-3; 9 bases line up with TRBD2. Losses at the gene ends were 0 bases for V and 2 bases for J; bases not matched to a gene: 13. Germline V gene data show CDR1 as SGHTS and CDR2 as YDEGEE. The CDR3 totals 19 residues. For the CDR3, the DNA is TGTGCCAGCAGCTTGGGACACCTCGGACTAGCGCTGTCCACAGATACGCAGTATTTT. It codes for CASSLGHLGLALSTDTQYF.

The chain joins TRBV7-2 to TRBJ2-6; 8 bases fit TRBD1. CDR1 and CDR2 from the germline V gene are SGHTA and FQGNSA. This CDR3 has 16 residues. With 5 bases clipped from V and 4 bases from J, the junction kept 7 bases outside the gene matches. CDR3 amino acids: CASSIQGALGANVLTF. The CDR3 DNA sequence: TGTGCCAGCAGCATCCAGGGGGCGCTCGGGGCCAACGTCCTGACTTTC.

The chain is built from TRBV19 and TRBJ2-3; D is uncertain. Per the germline V gene, CDR1 is LNHDA and CDR2 is SQIVND (reference sequence). The length of the CDR3 is 15 residues. Trimming cost V 6 bases and J 0 bases, with 13 bases left between them. The CDR3, as DNA: TGTGCCAGTAGCCCCTTGGTGCATAGCACAGATACGCAGTATTTT. Protein sequence: CASSPLVHSTDTQYF.